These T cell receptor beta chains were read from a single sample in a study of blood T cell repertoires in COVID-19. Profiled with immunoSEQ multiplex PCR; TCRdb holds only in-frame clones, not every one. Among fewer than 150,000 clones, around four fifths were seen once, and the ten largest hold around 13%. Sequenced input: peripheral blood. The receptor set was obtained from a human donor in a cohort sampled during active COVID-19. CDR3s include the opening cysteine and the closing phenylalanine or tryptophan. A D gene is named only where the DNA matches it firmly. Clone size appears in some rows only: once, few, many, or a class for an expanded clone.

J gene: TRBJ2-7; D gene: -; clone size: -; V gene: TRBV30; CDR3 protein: CAWSVHRVWEQYF; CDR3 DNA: TGTGCCTGGAGTGTACACAGGGTATGGGAGCAGTACTTC
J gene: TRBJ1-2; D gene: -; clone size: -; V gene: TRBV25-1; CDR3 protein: CASSVRRGGSDGYTF; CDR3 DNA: TGTGCCAGCAGTGTCCGGCGGGGTGGTAGTGATGGCTACACCTTC
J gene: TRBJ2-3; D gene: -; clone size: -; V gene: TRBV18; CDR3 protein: CASSLGTSSTDTQYF; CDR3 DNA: TGTGCCAGCTCGCTCGGGACTTCCTCGACAGATACGCAGTATTTT
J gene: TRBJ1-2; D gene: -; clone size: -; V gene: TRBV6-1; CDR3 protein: CASSEGQVSIYGYTF; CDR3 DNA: TGTGCCAGCAGTGAAGGACAGGTCTCTATTTATGGCTACACCTTC
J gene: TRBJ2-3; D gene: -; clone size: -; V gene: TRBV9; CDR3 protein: CASSPPGSARGTDTQYF; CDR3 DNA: TGTGCCAGCAGCCCTCCGGGCTCCGCTAGGGGAACAGATACGCAGTATTTT
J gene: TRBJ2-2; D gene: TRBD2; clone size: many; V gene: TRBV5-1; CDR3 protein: CASSPSGGNTGELFF; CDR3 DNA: TGCGCCAGCAGCCCTAGCGGGGGCAACACCGGGGAGCTGTTTTTT
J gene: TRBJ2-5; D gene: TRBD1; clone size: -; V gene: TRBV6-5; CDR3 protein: CASSRSGQGVTQYF; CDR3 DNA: TGTGCCAGCAGTAGATCGGGACAGGGGGTGACCCAGTACTTC
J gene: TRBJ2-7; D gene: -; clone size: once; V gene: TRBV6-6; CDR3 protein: CASSYRKGDHEQYF; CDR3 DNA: TGTGCCAGCAGTTACAGGAAGGGGGACCACGAGCAGTACTTC
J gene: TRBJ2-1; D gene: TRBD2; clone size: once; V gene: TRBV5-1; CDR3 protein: CASRLLAGGPHNEQFF; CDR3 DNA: TGCGCCAGCAGACTCCTAGCGGGGGGACCCCACAATGAGCAGTTCTTC
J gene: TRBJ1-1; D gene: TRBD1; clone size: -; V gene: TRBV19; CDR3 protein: CASRDRGHISEAFF; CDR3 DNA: TGTGCCAGTAGGGACAGGGGGCATATTTCTGAAGCTTTCTTT
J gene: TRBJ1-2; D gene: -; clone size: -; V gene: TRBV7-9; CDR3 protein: CASGLTTGGYTF; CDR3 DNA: TGTGCCAGCGGTCTCACCACCGGGGGCTACACCTTC
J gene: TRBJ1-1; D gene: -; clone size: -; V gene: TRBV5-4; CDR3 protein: CASSSGTTTYTEAFF; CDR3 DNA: TGTGCCAGCAGCTCCGGGACAACTACTTACACTGAAGCTTTCTTT
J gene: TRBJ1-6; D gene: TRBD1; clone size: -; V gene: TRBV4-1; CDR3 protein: CASSQIYGTGNSPLHF; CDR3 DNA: TGCGCCAGCAGCCAAATATACGGGACAGGGAATTCACCCCTCCACTTT
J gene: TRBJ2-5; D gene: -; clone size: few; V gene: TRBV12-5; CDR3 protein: CASGLGYRVGETQYF; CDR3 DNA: TGTGCTAGTGGTTTGGGCTACAGGGTGGGGGAGACCCAGTACTTC
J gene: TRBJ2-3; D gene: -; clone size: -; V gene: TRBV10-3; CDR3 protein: CATLGSPDTQYF; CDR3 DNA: TGTGCCACATTGGGCAGCCCAGATACGCAGTATTTT
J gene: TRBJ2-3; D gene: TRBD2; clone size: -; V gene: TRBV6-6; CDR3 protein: CASTDGGGRADTQYF; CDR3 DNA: TGTGCCAGCACCGATGGCGGGGGGCGGGCAGATACGCAGTATTTT
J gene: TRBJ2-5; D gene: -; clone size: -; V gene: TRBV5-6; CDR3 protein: CASTFAETQYF; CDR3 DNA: TGTGCCAGCACCTTCGCGGAGACCCAGTACTTC
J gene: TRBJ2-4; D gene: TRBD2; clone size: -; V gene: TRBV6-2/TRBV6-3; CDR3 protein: CASSLGGSKNIQYF; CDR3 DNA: TGTGCCAGCAGCCTGGGGGGGTCCAAAAACATTCAGTACTTC
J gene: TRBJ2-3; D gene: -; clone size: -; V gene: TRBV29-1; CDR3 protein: CSATLRPPSPTQYF; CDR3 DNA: TGCAGCGCCACCCTAAGACCCCCTAGCCCTACGCAGTATTTT
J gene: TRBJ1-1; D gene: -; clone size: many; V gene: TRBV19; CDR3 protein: CASNKGEVGATEAFF; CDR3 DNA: TGTGCCAGTAATAAGGGAGAGGTTGGTGCGACTGAAGCTTTCTTT
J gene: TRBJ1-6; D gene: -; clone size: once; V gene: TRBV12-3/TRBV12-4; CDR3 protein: CASSLFGPGTLHF; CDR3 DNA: TGTGCCAGCAGTTTATTTGGCCCGGGGACCCTCCACTTT
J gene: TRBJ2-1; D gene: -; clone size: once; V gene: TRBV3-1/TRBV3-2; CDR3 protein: CASSQGGVFYNEQFF; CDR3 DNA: TGTGCCAGCAGCCAAGGGGGGGTCTTCTACAATGAGCAGTTCTTC
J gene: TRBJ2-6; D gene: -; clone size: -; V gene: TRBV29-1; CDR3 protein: CSVRSSGANVLTF; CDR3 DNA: TGCAGCGTTCGGTCCTCTGGGGCCAACGTCCTGACTTTC
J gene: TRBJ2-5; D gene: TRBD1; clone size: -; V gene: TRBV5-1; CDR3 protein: CASSPGTADWETQYF; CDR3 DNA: TGCGCCAGCAGCCCCGGGACAGCAGACTGGGAGACCCAGTACTTC
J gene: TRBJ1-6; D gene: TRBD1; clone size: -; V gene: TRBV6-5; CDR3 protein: CASRASGTENSPLHF; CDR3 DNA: TGTGCCAGCAGGGCCTCCGGGACAGAAAATTCACCCCTCCACTTT
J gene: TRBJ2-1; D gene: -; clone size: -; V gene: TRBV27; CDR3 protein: CASSPPWRGKVNEQFF; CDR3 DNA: TGTGCCAGCAGTCCCCCCTGGAGGGGAAAGGTCAATGAGCAGTTCTTC
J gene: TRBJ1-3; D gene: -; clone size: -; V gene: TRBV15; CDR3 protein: CATSRDGTSGNTIYF; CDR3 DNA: TGTGCCACCAGCAGAGATGGCACCTCTGGAAACACCATATATTTT
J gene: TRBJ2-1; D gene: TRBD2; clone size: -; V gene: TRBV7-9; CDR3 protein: CASSSPAGGVDEQFF; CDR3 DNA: TGTGCCAGCAGCTCCCCGGCGGGGGGGGTCGATGAGCAGTTCTTC
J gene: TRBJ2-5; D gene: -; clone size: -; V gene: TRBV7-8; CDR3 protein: CASSALRTDSIKETQYF; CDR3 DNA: TGTGCCAGCAGCGCCTTACGTACAGACAGTATAAAAGAGACCCAGTACTTC
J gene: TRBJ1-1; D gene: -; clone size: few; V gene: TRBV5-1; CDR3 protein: CASSLVPPNKEAFF; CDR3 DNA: TGCGCCAGCAGCTTGGTTCCACCGAATAAGGAGGCTTTCTTT
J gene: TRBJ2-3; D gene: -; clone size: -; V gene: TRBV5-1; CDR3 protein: CATAGVPTDTQYF; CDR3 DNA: TGCGCCACAGCCGGGGTTCCCACAGATACGCAGTATTTT